The sequence of this T cell receptor beta chain was determined in a study of T cells in Graves' hyperthyroidism and ophthalmopathy. For the study at large: Peripheral blood collection took place at initial diagnosis, before any treatment.

Germline loops: CDR1 GTSNPN, CDR2 SVGIG (reference sequence). This CDR3 comprises 16 residues. Germline trimming cut 1 base from V and 0 bases from J; bases unmatched to any gene: 2. Study-wide results and caveats: Within blood appeared most thyroid clonotypes that had expanded above 0.001.

To note about this clonotype: What it binds is not known.

TCR beta CDR3 region amplification was performed from RNA transcripts. HTBI primers were the set used in a first-round RT-PCR of the TCR CDR3. TCRdb used MiXCR to reprocess the multiplex PCR reads, holding one entry per CDR3 protein. The table includes about 640,000 distinct CDR3 sequences, around 21% detected once. The sample comprised blood. This chain uses TRBV30 with TRBJ2-1, with 11 bases that match TRBD2. This TCR came from a man aged 25-45 years with Graves' ophthalmopathy. CDR3 coding DNA: TGTGCCTGGAGTGGACTAGCGGGAAGCTCCTACAATGAGCAGTTCTTC. It encodes CAWSGLAGSSYNEQFF. Based on the CDR3 plus reference TRBV30 and TRBJ2-1, the full variable domain is SQTIHQWPATLVQPVGSPLSLECTVEGTSNPNLYWYRQAAGRGLQLLFYSVGIGQISSEVPQNLSASRPQDRQFILSSKKLLLSDSGFYLCAWSGLAGSSYNEQFFGPGTRLTVL.